The 28 T cell receptor beta chains below come from one sample, sequenced in a study of T-cell memory formation after mild COVID-19. TCRdb re-derived calls from the 5' RACE reads in MiXCR, one entry per CDR3 protein. The table includes about 400,000 distinct CDR3 sequences, 15% to 20% detected once. The source material was PBMCs or a T cell subset sorted from them (not recorded which). All receptors come from a man aged 18 to 29 who had mild COVID-19 (a few samples of this study predate the infection). Cell type and time point are not known.

Only a few counts were recorded for this clonotype. The CDR3 DNA is TGTGCCAGCTCACCAGGACAGAGATATAATTCACCCCTCCACTTT. This encodes CASSPGQRYNSPLHF. The chain uses TRBV18 and TRBJ1-6, with D tentatively TRBD1 (6 bases). CDR1 is KGHSH, CDR2 LQKENI, per germline. This CDR3 is 15 amino acids long. V shed 2 bases and J shed 4 bases, with 9 bases lying between them.

CDR3 DNA: TGTGCCAGCAGTTTAGGCGCATTATATGGCTACACCTTC. Translating it yields CASSLGALYGYTF. This chain joins TRBV27 and TRBJ1-2; no clear D. Germline lookup yields CDR1 MNHEY and CDR2 SMNVEV (reference sequence). V lost 2 bases to trimming and J lost 5 bases, with 9 bases between them. The CDR3 loop spans 13 amino acids.

This rearrangement joins TRBV29-1 to TRBJ1-1, with unresolved D. Trimming pared 0 bases from V and 5 bases from J, leaving 19 bases between. Germline values: CDR1 SQVTM, CDR2 ANQGSEA. The length of the CDR3 is 16 residues. The CDR3 is CSVEDPSGPGRTEAFF. CDR3 in DNA: TGCAGCGTTGAAGATCCCTCAGGACCCGGGAGGACTGAAGCTTTCTTT.

This clonotype showed up just a few times. The V and J genes are TRBV29-1 and TRBJ1-5, with D unresolved. The CDR3 totals 13 residues. The germline CDR1 and CDR2 sequences are SQVTM and ANQGSEA. Trimming pared 2 bases from V and 4 bases from J, leaving 9 bases between. The CDR3 protein is CSVEWGSNQPQHF. CDR3 coding DNA: TGCAGCGTTGAATGGGGTAGTAATCAGCCCCAGCATTTT.

This clonotype was detected only a few times. V is TRBV5-1 and J is TRBJ2-1; 7 bases fit TRBD2. This CDR3 region has 15 residues. V shed 4 bases, J shed 2 bases, and the junction held 6 bases outside the gene matches. Germline CDR1 SGHRS, CDR2 YFSETQ. For the CDR3, the DNA is TGCGCCAGCAGCCAAGCTGGACTAGCCTACAATGAGCAGTTCTTC. Protein sequence: CASSQAGLAYNEQFF.

This clonotype was counted a few times. This chain uses TRBV4-2 with TRBJ2-1; TRBD2 matches 10 bases. With V trimmed by 0 bases and J by 10 bases, 9 bases remained unmatched. The CDR3 consists of 16 residues. The germline CDR1 and CDR2 sequences are LGHNA and YNFKEQ. The CDR3 region has the DNA TGTGCCAGCAGCCAAGATAAGAGCGGGGGGGCGAAGGAGCAGTTCTTC. This codes for CASSQDKSGGAKEQFF.

V and J are TRBV7-9 and TRBJ2-5; possibly TRBD1 for D (6 bases). The ends were cut back, 5 bases at V and 2 bases at J, with 15 bases in the middle. From germline, CDR1 is SEHNR and CDR2 FQNEAQ (reference sequence). The CDR3 covers 15 residues. CDR3 DNA: TGTGCCAGCAGCCTAGGGGGATTCTTACAAGAGACCCAGTACTTC. Translated: CASSLGGFLQETQYF.

The gene calls are TRBV20-1 and TRBJ1-4, with TRBD1 matching over 8 bases. Per the germline V gene, CDR1 is DFQATT and CDR2 is SNEGSKA (reference sequence). The CDR3 sequence is 14 residues long. After removal of 3 bases from V and 6 bases from J, the junction contained 6 bases not matched to a gene. The CDR3 spells CSASFRTGYEKLFF. As DNA, the CDR3 is TGCAGTGCTAGTTTTAGGACAGGGTATGAAAAACTGTTTTTT.

The chain links TRBV7-8 to TRBJ2-7, with 8 bases aligning to TRBD1. From germline, CDR1 is SGHVS and CDR2 FQNEAQ. CDR3 length equals 15 residues. The junction had 7 bases not matched to a gene; V was cut back by 1 base and J by 5 bases. The CDR3 sequence: CASSLVSQGAHEQYF. The CDR3 DNA is TGTGCCAGCAGCTTAGTTAGCCAGGGGGCCCACGAGCAGTACTTC.

Written as DNA, the CDR3 is TGCAGTGCTAGAGTGGGGGCTAGCGGGGAAGATGAGCAGTTCTTC. As protein: CSARVGASGEDEQFF. The chain carries TRBV20-1 and TRBJ2-1; TRBD2 aligns across 9 bases. J was trimmed by 8 bases and V by 1 base; bases with no gene match: 9. Germline V gives CDR1 DFQATT, CDR2 SNEGSKA (reference sequence). This CDR3 region has 15 residues.

The rearrangement uses TRBV20-1 and TRBJ1-2; 8 bases are a match to TRBD1. V was clipped by 4 bases and J by 6 bases; unmatched bases: 4. CDR3 size: 12 residues. Germline V gene data show CDR1 as DFQATT and CDR2 as SNEGSKA (reference sequence). The CDR3 is CSAIRGRDGYTF. The CDR3 DNA sequence: TGCAGTGCTATCAGGGGGCGTGATGGCTACACCTTC.

The V gene is TRBV10-2, the J gene TRBJ2-3; TRBD2 is a possible D gene (7 bases). Between the trimmed V and J ends, which lost 1 base and 3 bases, there was a span of 14 bases. The germline gives CDR1 WSHSY, CDR2 SAAADI. The CDR3 has 16 residues. CDR3: CASSELGGAGTDTQYF. As DNA, the CDR3 is TGCGCCAGCAGTGAGTTGGGGGGGGCCGGTACAGATACGCAGTATTTT.

This chain connects TRBV6-2 or TRBV6-3 to TRBJ2-3; D unresolved. Germline V lookup: CDR1 MNHEY, CDR2 SVGEGT. Trimming pared 6 bases from V and 1 base from J, leaving 20 bases between. CDR3 length: 17 amino acids. CDR3 residues: CASSHSATPTRTDTQYF. CDR3 sequence (DNA): TGTGCCAGCAGCCACTCCGCGACTCCCACCCGCACAGATACGCAGTATTTT.

The rearrangement uses TRBV6-1 and TRBJ1-5; tentative D call: TRBD1 (5 bases). V was trimmed by 7 bases and J by 9 bases, leaving 16 bases between them. Germline-derived CDR1 and CDR2 are MNHNS and SASEGT. The CDR3 is made up of 13 amino acids. CDR3 DNA: TGTGCCAGCACCCTAGAGGGGCTCACGCCCCAGCATTTT. This translates into CASTLEGLTPQHF.

The sample holds a few counts of this clonotype. This chain links TRBV9 with TRBJ2-4, with 11 nucleotides matching TRBD1. The V gene's germline CDR1 is SGDLS and CDR2 YYNGEE. The V segment lost 2 bases and the J segment 7 bases; nucleotides outside the gene matches: 2. This CDR3 has 14 amino acids. The CDR3 bases are TGTGCCAGCAGCGTTCGGGACAGGGGGAACATTCAGTACTTC. Translating gives CASSVRDRGNIQYF.

This clonotype was seen a handful of times. This chain's CDR3 is CATSDLLDTQYF. CDR3 sequence (DNA): TGTGCCACCAGTGATTTGTTAGATACGCAGTATTTT. V is TRBV24-1 and J is TRBJ2-3; D is unclear. The CDR3 runs to 12 residues. Per the germline V gene, CDR1 is KGHDR and CDR2 is SFDVKD. The V gene lost 0 bases and the J gene lost 5 bases, with 2 bases spanning the gap.

The sample holds a few counts of this clonotype. This chain connects TRBV20-1 to TRBJ2-5, with 9 bases identical to TRBD1. This CDR3 region has 14 residues. In germline, CDR1 is DFQATT, CDR2 SNEGSKA (reference sequence). V trimming: 5 bases; J trimming: 3 bases; junction bases outside the gene matches: 7. This chain's CDR3 is CSAGDRVVKETQYF. CDR3 DNA: TGCAGTGCTGGGGACAGGGTCGTGAAAGAGACCCAGTACTTC.

J is TRBJ1-6 and V is TRBV4-3; TRBD1 aligns across 7 bases. CDR1 LGHNA and CDR2 YSLEER come from the germline V gene. The trim removed 2 bases at V and 5 bases at J, leaving 3 bases unmatched. This CDR3 is 15 amino acids long. The CDR3 is CASSQTGADNSPLHF. The CDR3 nucleotides are TGCGCCAGCAGCCAAACAGGGGCGGATAATTCACCCCTCCACTTT.

This rearrangement joins TRBV7-2 to TRBJ2-1; D is unresolved. CDR3 length: 13 amino acids. The V end lost 5 bases, the J end lost 0 bases, and 5 bases lay between the germline ends. Germline lookup yields CDR1 SGHTA and CDR2 FQGNSA. The DNA for the CDR3 is TGTGCCAGCAGCATCAGCTCCTACAATGAGCAGTTCTTC. Protein product: CASSISSYNEQFF.

This sequence joins TRBV28 and TRBJ2-7; D unclear. The CDR3 totals 15 residues. Germline V gives CDR1 MDHEN, CDR2 SYDVKM. Trimming cost V 5 bases and J 0 bases, with 14 bases left between them. DNA of the CDR3: TGTGCCAGCAGTCCGACCGCTGACGACTCCTACGAGCAGTACGTC. It codes for CASSPTADDSYEQYV.

J is TRBJ2-5 and V is TRBV20-1; D assignment may be TRBD1 or TRBD2 (6 bases each). There are 13 residues in the CDR3. V lost 4 bases, J lost 3 bases, and 12 bases lay in between. The germline V gene has CDR1 DFQATT and CDR2 SNEGSKA (reference sequence). CDR3 DNA sequence: TGCAGTGCTAATATGGGGGGCGAAGAGACCCAGTACTTC. Its protein product is CSANMGGEETQYF.

This clonotype came up a few times. The chain has TRBV4-3 and TRBJ2-1, with D perhaps TRBD1 (6 bases). The CDR3 runs to 15 residues. V dropped 4 bases and J dropped 1 base, with 11 bases sitting between them. Germline V gene sequence: CDR1 LGHNA, CDR2 YSLEER. CDR3 residues: CASSPRTVSYNEQFF. The CDR3 coding sequence is TGCGCCAGCAGCCCCCGGACAGTTTCCTACAATGAGCAGTTCTTC.

The chain recombines TRBV6-5 with TRBJ2-5; 7 nucleotides align to TRBD2. From germline, CDR1 is MNHEY and CDR2 SVGAGI. The CDR3 has 15 amino acids. V trimming: 4 bases; J trimming: 0 bases; junction bases outside the gene matches: 5. CDR3 region: CASSFLAAYQETQYF. For the CDR3, the DNA is TGTGCCAGCAGTTTCCTAGCGGCGTACCAAGAGACCCAGTACTTC.

This clonotype appeared a few times. The gene calls are TRBV6-5 and TRBJ2-7; D tentatively fits TRBD1 or TRBD2 (5 bases each). Trimming removed 6 bases at V and 9 bases at J, with 18 bases between. In germline, CDR1 is MNHEY, CDR2 SVGAGI. The CDR3 sequence is 13 residues long. CDR3 protein: CASSPGGFEMQYF. In DNA, the CDR3 is TGTGCCAGCAGCCCTGGGGGTTTCGAAATGCAGTACTTC.

This clonotype was counted between two and nine times. The rearrangement uses TRBV7-6 and TRBJ2-3; TRBD1 matches 7 bases. The V gene's germline CDR1 is SGHVS and CDR2 FNYEAQ. This CDR3 has 12 amino acids. V gave up 7 bases and J gave up 4 bases; unmatched junction bases: 2. The CDR3 DNA follows: TGTGCCAGCATGACAGGGCCAGATACGCAGTATTTT. Translating gives CASMTGPDTQYF.

A single count supports this clonotype. The chain is built from TRBV11-1 and TRBJ2-5; 10 nucleotides agree with TRBD2. Germline CDR1 is SGHAT and CDR2 is FQDESV (reference sequence). The V and J ends lost 5 bases and 5 bases, in that order; junction bases with no gene match: 8. The CDR3 consists of 15 residues. For the CDR3, the DNA is TGTGCCAGCAGCACAAGACTAGCGGGCTTCGAGACCCAGTACTTC. It encodes CASSTRLAGFETQYF.

In its sample, this clonotype was seen many times. This sequence joins TRBV5-1 and TRBJ2-7; 8 nucleotides match TRBD1. The V and J ends lost 2 bases and 4 bases, in that order; junction bases with no gene match: 5. The CDR3 consists of 14 residues. Germline CDR1 reads SGHRS; CDR2 reads YFSETQ. This chain's CDR3 is CASSFRQGWYEQYF. CDR3 nucleotide sequence: TGCGCCAGCAGCTTTCGACAGGGGTGGTACGAGCAGTACTTC.

This clonotype appeared a few times. The gene calls are TRBV28 and TRBJ2-5; TRBD2 matches 10 bases. The CDR3 spans 15 residues. V lost 7 bases to trimming and J lost 5 bases; unmatched junction nucleotides: 10. CDR1 is MDHEN, CDR2 SYDVKM, per germline. This CDR3 reads CASTSGSGGAETQYF. DNA for the CDR3: TGTGCCAGCACCTCTGGCAGCGGGGGGGCCGAGACCCAGTACTTC.